Each of the 2 T cell receptor beta chains below was sequenced from the same sample in a study of blood T cells in healthy people across ages. A J-beta primer mix and a sample-barcoded 5' primer were used in a second PCR of roughly 6 to 11 cycles. TCRdb passed the 5' RACE reads through MiXCR, listing each CDR3 protein once. This sample yields 1 million to 1.2 million distinct CDR3 sequences, of which 35% to 40% are seen a single time; over 10% belongs to the top ten. Sample: blood. These receptors came from a man younger than 35 in good health.

At least ten counts were recorded for this clonotype. The chain has TRBV18 and TRBJ2-7, with D hard to call. CDR1 is KGHSH and CDR2 is LQKENI in the germline V gene. CDR3 length: 14 residues. V was shortened by 0 bases and J by 0 bases, with 6 bases between the two germline ends. In DNA form, the CDR3 reads TGTGCCAGCTCACCACCAGCTAGCTCCTACGAGCAGTACTTC. This encodes CASSPPASSYEQYF.

This clonotype has a handful of counts. This sequence joins TRBV4-3 and TRBJ2-2, with 8 bases aligning to TRBD2. Trimming removed 4 bases from V and 1 base from J; junction bases left unmatched: 5. Germline CDR1 reads LGHNA; CDR2 reads YSLEER. The CDR3 sequence is 16 residues long. The CDR3 region is CASSPIAGGNTGELFF. DNA for the CDR3: TGCGCCAGCAGCCCCATCGCGGGGGGGAACACCGGGGAGCTGTTTTTT.